This T cell receptor (beta chain) appears in the sequencing data of a study of PD-1 blockade in classical Hodgkin lymphoma. There are 13 residues in the CDR3. Germline CDR1 is MNHNS and CDR2 is SASEGT. Trimming at V came to 5 bases and at J to 11 bases, leaving 10 bases not matched to a gene. Sample time point: cycle 4 day 1 (C4D1), after less than 7 weeks of nivolumab. Brentuximab vedotin exposure varied, and every patient relapsed after autologous stem cell transplantation. Isolation of CD4+ T cells from thawed PBMCs was performed by magnetic negative selection. This table comes from immunoSEQ multiplex PCR, and its TCRdb copy is limited to in-frame clones, with some not included. The sample holds 25,000 to 30,000 clones, around 80% seen once.

The TCR comes from a human donor with classical Hodgkin lymphoma. The input for sequencing was CD4+ T cells from blood, taken before the fourth cycle of nivolumab. The chain recombines TRBV6-1 with TRBJ1-1; 8 nucleotides match TRBD1. The DNA of the CDR3 is TGTGCCAGCAGTCCCCCGGGACAGGCAAAGGCTTTCTTT. As protein: CASSPPGQAKAFF.